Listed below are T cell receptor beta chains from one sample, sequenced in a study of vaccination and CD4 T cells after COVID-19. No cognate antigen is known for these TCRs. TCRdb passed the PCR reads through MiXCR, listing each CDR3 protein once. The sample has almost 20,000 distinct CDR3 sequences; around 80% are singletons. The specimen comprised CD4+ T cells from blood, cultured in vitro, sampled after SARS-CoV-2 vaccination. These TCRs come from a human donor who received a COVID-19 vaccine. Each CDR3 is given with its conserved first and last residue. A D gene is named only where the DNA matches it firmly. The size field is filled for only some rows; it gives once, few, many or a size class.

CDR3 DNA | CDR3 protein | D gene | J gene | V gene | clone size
TGTGCCATTCCGGGACAGGGCGATCAGCCCCAGCATTTT | CAIPGQGDQPQHF | - | TRBJ1-5 | TRBV21-1 | few
TGTGCCAGCAGCTTAGGGGGAGGGAGGTCCTATGGCTACACCTTC | CASSLGGGRSYGYTF | - | TRBJ1-2 | TRBV7-8 | -
TGTGCCTGGAGTGGACAGGGGGTGGGCAATCAGCCCCAGCATTTT | CAWSGQGVGNQPQHF | TRBD1 | TRBJ1-5 | TRBV30 | -
TGTGCCACCAGTGATTTGCGGGGGGAGGACACCGGGGAGCTGTTTTTT | CATSDLRGEDTGELFF | TRBD2 | TRBJ2-2 | TRBV24-1 | -
TGTGCCAGCAGCTTGACAGCCGCTCTTTCCTATGGCTACACCTTC | CASSLTAALSYGYTF | - | TRBJ1-2 | TRBV7-9 | -
TGCAGTGCTAGGTTGGGCGATACGCAGTATTTT | CSARLGDTQYF | - | TRBJ2-3 | TRBV20-1 | -
TGTGCCAGCAGTTTATTAATTAGCGGGGGGTCAGATACGCAGTATTTT | CASSLLISGGSDTQYF | TRBD2 | TRBJ2-3 | TRBV12-3/TRBV12-4 | -
TGTGCCAGTAGTGAAGGACAGGGGCGGACTGAAGCTTTCTTT | CASSEGQGRTEAFF | TRBD1 | TRBJ1-1 | TRBV19 | -
TGTGCCAGCAGAGACGGGGGTAGGAGCACAGATACGCAGTATTTT | CASRDGGRSTDTQYF | - | TRBJ2-3 | TRBV7-2 | -
TGTGCCAGCAGTACTAGCGGGGGGGAAGAGACCCAGTACTTC | CASSTSGGEETQYF | TRBD2 | TRBJ2-5 | TRBV5-4 | -
TGTGCCAGCACCTCAGGGGTAATGAACACTGAAGCTTTCTTT | CASTSGVMNTEAFF | - | TRBJ1-1 | TRBV2 | once
TGTGCCAGCAGCAAAGATAACAGACAAGAGACCCAGTACTTC | CASSKDNRQETQYF | - | TRBJ2-5 | TRBV21-1 | few
TGCAGTGCCCTGGGACAGGGGGAGAATGAGCAGTTCTTC | CSALGQGENEQFF | TRBD1 | TRBJ2-1 | TRBV20-1 | -
TGCAGTGCGTCATCTGGGGGGGCAAGCTATGGCTACACCTTC | CSASSGGASYGYTF | - | TRBJ1-2 | TRBV20-1 | -
TGTGCCAGCAGCCTACGACCGACAGGGCGCTTCTCTGGAAACACCATATATTTT | CASSLRPTGRFSGNTIYF | TRBD1 | TRBJ1-3 | TRBV7-2 | -
TGTGCCAGCAGCTTATACGGTCAAGGAGCTTTCTACAATGAGCAGTTCTTC | CASSLYGQGAFYNEQFF | - | TRBJ2-1 | TRBV7-9 | -
TGTGCCACCAGTGATCCGGGGAGGGGGACCCAGTACTTC | CATSDPGRGTQYF | TRBD2 | TRBJ2-5 | TRBV24-1 | -
TGTGCCAGCAGTCCCGAGGACCGGTTCGGGGAGCTGTTTTTT | CASSPEDRFGELFF | - | TRBJ2-2 | TRBV5-4 | -
TGCAGTGCCCTGGACAGCGGGGGCGTAGATACGCAGTATTTT | CSALDSGGVDTQYF | TRBD2 | TRBJ2-3 | TRBV20-1 | -
TGTGCCAGCAGTCACGGACTTTCAGGGTCCACATACCATGGCTACACCTTC | CASSHGLSGSTYHGYTF | - | TRBJ1-2 | TRBV7-9 | -
TGTGCCAGCAGCTTAGGCGGTGGTTCACCCCTCCACTTT | CASSLGGGSPLHF | - | TRBJ1-6 | TRBV7-2 | few
TGTGCCAGCAGTGAACAAACAGAGGGGGGCTATGGCTACACCTTC | CASSEQTEGGYGYTF | - | TRBJ1-2 | TRBV2 | -
TGCGCCAGCAGGAAGGCCGACAGAAACACCGGGGAGCTGTTTTTT | CASRKADRNTGELFF | - | TRBJ2-2 | TRBV5-1 | -
TGTGCCAGTAAGGGGGGACAGCGGTCAGGTCAGCCCCAGCATTTT | CASKGGQRSGQPQHF | TRBD1 | TRBJ1-5 | TRBV19 | -
TGTGCCAGTAGTATAGGAGGAACGGTGAACACTGAAGCTTTCTTT | CASSIGGTVNTEAFF | - | TRBJ1-1 | TRBV19 | -
TGTGCCATCAGTGAGTTCCGCGGGGATACGCAGTATTTT | CAISEFRGDTQYF | - | TRBJ2-3 | TRBV10-3 | once
TGTGCCAGCAGCGCGGGGGACAGGGGTTCCTACGAGCAGTACTTC | CASSAGDRGSYEQYF | TRBD1 | TRBJ2-7 | TRBV9 | -
TGTGCCAGCAACTACATAGGGGTCAGCACTGAAGCTTTCTTT | CASNYIGVSTEAFF | - | TRBJ1-1 | TRBV6-1 | -
TGTGCCACCAGCAGAGCTCTACAACAGATAGAAGCTTTCTTT | CATSRALQQIEAFF | - | TRBJ1-1 | TRBV15 | -
TGTGCCAGCAGTGGCCACAGTCGAAATTCACCCCTCCACTTT | CASSGHSRNSPLHF | - | TRBJ1-6 | TRBV25-1 | -
TGTGCCAGCAGTGAAGTTCCAGGGGGCGGTCGGGATACGCAGTATTTT | CASSEVPGGGRDTQYF | TRBD1 | TRBJ2-3 | TRBV2 | -
TGTGCCAGCACTAGCGGGGTTGCCAAAAACATTCAGTACTTC | CASTSGVAKNIQYF | TRBD2 | TRBJ2-4 | TRBV6-2/TRBV6-3 | -
TGTGCCAGCAGCTATACGACAGGGTTCTATGGCTACACCTTC | CASSYTTGFYGYTF | TRBD1 | TRBJ1-2 | TRBV6-2/TRBV6-3 | -
TGTGCCAGCAGCTTAGAGGTGAACTATGGCTACACCTTC | CASSLEVNYGYTF | - | TRBJ1-2 | TRBV7-9 | few
TGTGCCAGCAGACTCAGGTTTCGACAGGGCGGGACTGAAGCTTTCTTT | CASRLRFRQGGTEAFF | TRBD1 | TRBJ1-1 | TRBV6-1 | -
TGTGCCAGCAGCTTTTCGAGGCCCAGGGGGGGCCGTGGCACCGGGGAGCTGTTTTTT | CASSFSRPRGGRGTGELFF | - | TRBJ2-2 | TRBV7-3 | -
TGTGCCAGCAGGGTCGGAGGCGATACGCAGTATTTT | CASRVGGDTQYF | - | TRBJ2-3 | TRBV2 | few
TGCGCCAGCAGCTTGGCTGGCTTCACAGATACGCAGTATTTT | CASSLAGFTDTQYF | - | TRBJ2-3 | TRBV14 | -
TGTGCCAGCAGCTCCCATACAGGGGGCAGGACTGAAGCTTTCTTT | CASSSHTGGRTEAFF | TRBD1 | TRBJ1-1 | TRBV6-1 | -
TGTGCCAGTAGTATAGAGGGGTCGGAATCTGGCAATCAGCCCCAGCATTTT | CASSIEGSESGNQPQHF | - | TRBJ1-5 | TRBV19 | -
TGTGCCAGCAGTTTGAAGGGACTTACAATGAACACTGAAGCTTTCTTT | CASSLKGLTMNTEAFF | - | TRBJ1-1 | TRBV12-3/TRBV12-4 | -
TGTGCCAGCAGCTTAGCGCAAGTGAACACTGAAGCTTTCTTT | CASSLAQVNTEAFF | - | TRBJ1-1 | TRBV7-2 | few
TGCGCCAGCAGTGGGGGAAACACCATATATTTT | CASSGGNTIYF | - | TRBJ1-3 | TRBV10-2 | -
TGTGCCAGCAGTACTAGCGCCGGGGAGCTGTTTTTT | CASSTSAGELFF | TRBD2 | TRBJ2-2 | TRBV12-3/TRBV12-4 | -
TGTGCCAGCAGCCTACCGGAACCCTACGAGCAGTACTTC | CASSLPEPYEQYF | - | TRBJ2-7 | TRBV5-5 | -
TGTGCCAGCAGCAATACCACAGGGGTGGTCTGTTGTGGCTACACCTTC | CASSNTTGVVCCGYTF | - | TRBJ1-2 | TRBV21-1 | -
TGTGCCAGCTCTCCGGGACACACAGAAGAGACCCAGTACTTC | CASSPGHTEETQYF | - | TRBJ2-5 | TRBV18 | -
TGTGCCAGTAGTTCGGGACAGCTTAATGAAAAACTGTTTTTT | CASSSGQLNEKLFF | TRBD1 | TRBJ1-4 | TRBV19 | -
TGTGCCAGTAGCTCAGGGCTCGCGAACACCGGGGAGCTGTTTTTT | CASSSGLANTGELFF | - | TRBJ2-2 | TRBV19 | -
TGTGCCAGCAGCTTACTGGGGGGCGATGGCTACACCTTC | CASSLLGGDGYTF | - | TRBJ1-2 | TRBV7-2 | -
TGTGCCAGCAGTGAGTCGGGGACGGTTAACTATGGCTACACCTTC | CASSESGTVNYGYTF | - | TRBJ1-2 | TRBV25-1 | -
TGCAGTGCTGATATCGCTCCTTGGACAGGGAGAGGGGGGAACACTGAAGCTTTCTTT | CSADIAPWTGRGGNTEAFF | TRBD1 | TRBJ1-1 | TRBV20-1 | -
TGCAGCGTTGAGGCCCCCCTGACTAGCGGGGGGGCCTACAATGAGCAGTTCTTC | CSVEAPLTSGGAYNEQFF | TRBD2 | TRBJ2-1 | TRBV29-1 | -